The 8 T cell receptor beta chains in this list originate from one sample, sequenced in a study of shared clonotypes between healthy human individuals. Generated by immunoSEQ multiplex PCR, the TCRdb table keeps only in-frame clones and is missing some. The profile shows some 2,400,000 clones, about 94% of them singletons. The sequenced sample consisted of naive CD4+ T cells sorted from blood. Sample subset: CD45RA+ positively selected. The receptors derive from a man aged 18 to 29 in good health.

J is TRBJ1-2 and V is TRBV27, with unresolved D. The CDR3 totals 13 residues. Per the germline V gene, CDR1 is MNHEY and CDR2 is SMNVEV (reference sequence). V shed 6 bases and J shed 8 bases, with 16 bases lying between them. The chain's CDR3 is CASRETKSYGYTF. CDR3 nucleotides: TGTGCCAGCAGGGAGACAAAATCTTACGGCTACACCTTC.

This chain links TRBV2 with TRBJ1-4, with 10 nucleotides matching TRBD1. Germline trimming cut 6 bases from V and 2 bases from J; bases unmatched to any gene: 6. Germline V lookup: CDR1 SNHLY, CDR2 FYNNEI. CDR3 length: 16 amino acids. The chain's CDR3 is CASRRDRGRTNEKLFF. Here the CDR3 DNA reads TGTGCCAGCAGGCGAGACAGGGGGCGGACTAATGAAAAACTGTTTTTT. The full variable domain, rest sourced from reference TRBV2 and TRBJ1-4, is EPEVTQTPSHQVTQMGQEVILRCVPISNHLYFYWYRQILGQKVEFLVSFYNNEISEKSEIFDDQFSVERPDGSNFTLKIRSTKLEDSAMYFCASRRDRGRTNEKLFFGSGTQLSVL.

The rearrangement links TRBV10-2 to TRBJ1-6; D perhaps matches TRBD1 (5 bases). Trimming removed 6 bases from V and 7 bases from J, with 13 bases in between. In germline, CDR1 is WSHSY, CDR2 SAAADI. The CDR3 is 14 residues long. The CDR3 sequence: CASRGPNSNSPLHF. The CDR3 nucleotides are TGCGCCAGCAGGGGACCGAATTCCAATTCACCCCTCCACTTT.

The rearrangement links TRBV19 to TRBJ1-2, with no clear D. Germline CDR1 and CDR2: LNHDA and SQIVND (reference sequence). The CDR3 is made up of 13 amino acids. With 6 bases removed from V and 4 bases from J, the gap between germline ends came to 12 bases. Here the CDR3 DNA reads TGTGCCAGTAGCACAATCGAGGGCTATGGCTACACCTTC. Amino acids: CASSTIEGYGYTF.

This chain uses TRBV2 with TRBJ2-1; 7 bases agree with TRBD2. The V gene end was trimmed by 4 bases and the J gene end by 0 bases; junction bases not matched to a gene: 6. This CDR3 contains 16 residues. CDR1 SNHLY and CDR2 FYNNEI come from the germline V gene. The CDR3 is CASSVLAGGSYNEQFF. The CDR3 DNA is TGTGCCAGCAGTGTTTTAGCGGGTGGCTCCTACAATGAGCAGTTCTTC.

The J gene is TRBJ1-5, the V gene TRBV28; no clear D gene. The V end was cut by 9 bases, the J end by 2 bases, with 14 bases between. This CDR3 has 14 amino acids. Germline V lookup: CDR1 MDHEN, CDR2 SYDVKM. CDR3 loop: CARDGCRGNQPQHF. CDR3 DNA: TGTGCCAGAGACGGTTGTAGGGGCAATCAGCCCCAGCATTTT.

The V call is TRBV25-1, the J call TRBJ2-2; 9 nucleotides line up with TRBD1. The J segment lost 3 bases and the V segment lost 6 bases, leaving 5 bases of the junction unmatched. Per germline, CDR1 MGHDK and CDR2 SYGVNS. This CDR3 has 15 residues. For the CDR3, the DNA is TGTGCCAGCAGCCCCAGGGACAGGGACACCGGGGAGCTGTTTTTT. This gives the protein CASSPRDRDTGELFF.

The chain recombines TRBV7-9 with TRBJ2-1; 9 bases align to TRBD1. V shed 4 bases, J shed 0 bases, and the junction held 10 bases outside the gene matches. The CDR3 sequence is 18 residues long. Germline V gene lookup returns CDR1 SEHNR and CDR2 FQNEAQ (reference sequence). The CDR3 protein is CASSSGQGLVPSYNEQFF. As DNA, the CDR3 is TGTGCCAGCAGCTCAGGACAGGGGTTAGTCCCCTCCTACAATGAGCAGTTCTTC.